This T cell receptor beta chain stems from a study of identical twins. Findings and limits, study-wide: In cord blood, abundant beta clonotypes had fewer insertions; memory showed no trend. Where beta out-of-frame sequences were concerned, excess twin sharing was weaker. Instead of following the same donors, the conclusions were based on cross-sectional statistical analysis.

The CDR3 spans 15 residues. Trimming removed 2 bases from V and 4 bases from J; junction bases left unmatched: 5. Germline CDR1 SGHTA, CDR2 FQGTGA. Remarks on this clonotype: Its antigen is still unknown.

TCRdb processed the 5' RACE reads anew with MiXCR; each CDR3 protein has one entry. Of roughly 240,000 distinct CDR3 sequences in the sample, 7.5% are singletons; the top ten hold over 5%. These sequences were also reported in another study, on yellow fever vaccine responses in identical twins. From that study: Reportedly, twins showed a vaccine T cell response that looked partly convergent and partly personalized.

This sequence joins TRBV7-3 and TRBJ2-3, with 8 positions matching TRBD1. The source is a young woman in good health. Sequencing was performed on CD8+ T cells sorted from blood. The CDR3 loop is CASSLVQGAADTQYF. The CDR3 nucleotides read TGTGCCAGCAGCTTAGTGCAGGGGGCCGCAGATACGCAGTATTTT. Using reference TRBV7-3 and TRBJ2-3 for the parts outside the CDR3, the full variable domain is GAGVSQTPSNKVTEKGKYVELRCDPISGHTALYWYRQSLGQGPEFLIYFQGTGAADDSGLPNDRFFAVRPEGSVSTLKIQRTERGDSAVYLCASSLVQGAADTQYFGPGTRLTVL.